This is a list of T cell receptor beta chains from one sample in a study of T cell clonotyping in hematopoietic cell transplantation. The protocol was immunoSEQ multiplex PCR, while the TCRdb copy is restricted to in-frame clones and leaves out a portion. Here the sample spans roughly 38,000 clones, over 75% being singletons. Specimen: peripheral blood mononuclear cells. These receptors originate from a woman aged 35 to 49 in good health. Some clones in this sample may be carry-over from other donors' samples. The CDR3 runs from the conserved cysteine through the conserved F or W. D genes are given only for firm matches. Clone size is shown for a subset of rows, as once, few, many or a class of expanded clone.

v_gene	d_gene	j_gene	abundance	len	CDR3aa	CDR3nt
TRBV11-2	TRBD1	TRBJ1-2	NA	13	CASSSGQDYGYTF	TGTGCCAGCAGCTCTGGACAGGACTATGGCTACACCTTC
TRBV5-1	NA	TRBJ2-1	NA	13	CASTGQAYNEQFF	TGCGCCAGCACCGGGCAGGCCTACAATGAGCAGTTCTTC
TRBV29-1	TRBD2	TRBJ2-7	once	15	CSVEDRPSGTYEQYF	TGCAGCGTTGAAGACCGCCCTAGCGGGACTTACGAGCAGTACTTC
TRBV25-1	NA	TRBJ2-3	NA	14	CASSEDLSTDTQYF	TGTGCCAGCTCAGAGGACCTAAGCACAGATACGCAGTATTTT
TRBV10-3	TRBD1	TRBJ2-1	NA	15	CAITRTPQGANEQFF	TGTGCCATCACTAGGACCCCGCAGGGGGCGAATGAGCAGTTCTTC
TRBV28	TRBD2	TRBJ2-7	NA	17	CASSGLAGDRRSAEQYF	TGTGCCAGCAGCGGACTAGCGGGAGATCGTCGGTCTGCCGAGCAGTACTTC
TRBV18	NA	TRBJ1-5	few	13	CASSLIGDQPQHF	TGTGCCAGCTCACTTATTGGTGATCAGCCCCAGCATTTT
TRBV29-1	NA	TRBJ2-7	NA	11	CSVEVGPEQYF	TGCAGCGTTGAAGTGGGGCCCGAGCAGTACTTC
TRBV14	NA	TRBJ1-5	few	13	CASSQVGGQPQHF	TGTGCCAGCAGCCAAGTGGGGGGTCAGCCCCAGCATTTT
TRBV11-1	NA	TRBJ2-5	NA	16	CASSLNTGVRAETQYF	TGTGCCAGCAGCTTAAACACGGGGGTTAGGGCAGAGACCCAGTACTTC
TRBV28	TRBD1	TRBJ1-2	few	13	CASSLTTGDGYTF	TGTGCCAGCAGTTTAACGACAGGGGATGGCTACACCTTC
TRBV6-1	NA	TRBJ1-2	once	12	CASSGGADGYTF	TGTGCCAGCAGTGGCGGGGCTGATGGCTACACCTTC
TRBV5-1	NA	TRBJ1-1	NA	13	CASSLQANTEAFF	TGCGCCAGCAGCTTGCAGGCGAACACTGAAGCTTTCTTT
TRBV11-3	TRBD1	TRBJ1-2	NA	16	CASSLGGDSPSYGYTF	TGTGCCAGCAGCTTAGGAGGGGACAGTCCCTCCTATGGCTACACCTTC
TRBV5-4	NA	TRBJ2-1	NA	13	CASSLTIPNEQFF	TGTGCCAGCAGTTTGACCATACCGAATGAGCAGTTCTTC
TRBV30	NA	TRBJ1-2	NA	13	CASSPGFNYGYTF	TGTGCCTCTAGTCCGGGTTTTAACTATGGCTACACCTTC
TRBV7-3	NA	TRBJ2-1	NA	11	CASGDYNEQFF	TGTGCCAGCGGCGACTACAATGAGCAGTTCTTC
TRBV5-1	NA	TRBJ2-1	NA	14	CASSLGAVYNEQFF	TGCGCCAGCAGCTTGGGGGCGGTTTACAATGAGCAGTTCTTC
TRBV7-9	TRBD1	TRBJ1-1	NA	15	CASSLVDRVNTEAFF	TGTGCCAGCAGCTTAGTGGACAGGGTGAACACTGAAGCTTTCTTT
TRBV6-1	NA	TRBJ1-5	NA	18	CASSEFPGPTGSNQPQHF	TGTGCCAGCAGTGAATTTCCAGGGCCAACGGGGAGCAATCAGCCCCAGCATTTT
TRBV5-1	NA	TRBJ1-5	NA	13	CASSMGVDQPQHF	TGCGCCAGCAGTATGGGGGTTGATCAGCCCCAGCATTTT
TRBV7-2	TRBD1	TRBJ1-2	NA	15	CASSIQPDRGSGYTF	TGTGCCAGCAGCATACAGCCGGACAGGGGGTCTGGCTACACCTTC